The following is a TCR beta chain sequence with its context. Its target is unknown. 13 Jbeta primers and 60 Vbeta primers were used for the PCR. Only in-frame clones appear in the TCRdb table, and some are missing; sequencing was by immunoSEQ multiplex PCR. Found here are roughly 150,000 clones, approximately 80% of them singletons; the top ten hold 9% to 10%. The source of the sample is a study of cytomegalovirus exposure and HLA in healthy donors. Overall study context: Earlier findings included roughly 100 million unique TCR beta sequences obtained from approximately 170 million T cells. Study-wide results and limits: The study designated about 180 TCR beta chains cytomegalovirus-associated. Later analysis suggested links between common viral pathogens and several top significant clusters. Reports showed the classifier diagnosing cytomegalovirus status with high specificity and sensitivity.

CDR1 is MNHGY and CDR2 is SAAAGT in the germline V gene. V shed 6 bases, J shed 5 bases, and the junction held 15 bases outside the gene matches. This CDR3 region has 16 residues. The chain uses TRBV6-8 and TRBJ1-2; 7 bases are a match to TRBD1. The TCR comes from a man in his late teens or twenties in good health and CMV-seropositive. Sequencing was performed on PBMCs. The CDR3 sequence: CASRLWDRRLTYGYTF. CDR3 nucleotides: TGTGCCAGCAGGCTTTGGGACAGAAGATTAACATATGGCTACACCTTC.